The 28 T cell receptor beta chains below come from one sample, sequenced in a study of T-cell reconstitution after alpha-beta-depleted transplantation in children. Preparation of the TCRbeta library was carried out with unique molecular identifiers. TCRdb reanalysed the PCR reads using MiXCR and keeps one entry per CDR3 protein. The sample yields about 540,000 distinct CDR3 sequences, roughly 18% seen once. The source material was PBMCs from the stem cell graft donor, sampled from the stem cell graft. Receptors were obtained from a human donor who donated a stem cell graft to a child with acute lymphoblastic leukemia.

This clonotype was seen a few times. The V and J genes are TRBV7-9 and TRBJ1-2, with TRBD1 matching 9 bases. In germline, CDR1 is SEHNR, CDR2 FQNEAQ (reference sequence). The V segment lost 1 base and the J segment 4 bases; nucleotides outside the gene matches: 4. The CDR3 consists of 15 residues. The CDR3 nucleotides read TGTGCCAGCAGCTTAGGGACAGGGGCGGCCTATGGCTACACCTTC. Its protein is CASSLGTGAAYGYTF.

V is TRBV21-1 and J is TRBJ2-1; whether TRBD2, the table's D call, matches the DNA was not checked. TRBV21-1 represents a pseudogene. The CDR3 covers 16 residues. CDR3 loop: CASSKDTSGANNEQFF. The CDR3 nucleotides read TGTGCCAGCAGCAAAGATACTAGTGGGGCTAACAATGAGCAGTTCTTC.

The chain links TRBV15 to TRBJ2-7; D is ambiguous. The CDR3 loop spans 15 amino acids. V lost 0 bases and J lost 5, with 14 bases in between. The germline CDR1 and CDR2 sequences are LNHNV and YYDKDF (reference sequence). The DNA of the CDR3 is TGTGCCACCAGCAGAGATGAGAGCTTTCGAGACGAGCAGTACTTC. It is translated as CATSRDESFRDEQYF.

This clonotype was counted a few times. This sequence joins TRBV4-1 and TRBJ2-7, with D perhaps matching TRBD1 (6 bases). The CDR3 contains 14 residues. Germline V gene data show CDR1 as MGHRA and CDR2 as YSYEKL. The V and J ends lost 4 bases and 3 bases respectively, with 13 bases between them. CDR3 amino acids: CASSPGQTSYEQYF. The CDR3 coding sequence is TGCGCCAGCAGCCCAGGACAGACGAGCTACGAGCAGTACTTC.

This clonotype occurred a few times. This chain connects TRBV29-1 to TRBJ2-1; 8 bases map to TRBD2. Germline V gene sequence: CDR1 SQVTM, CDR2 ANQGSEA. J was trimmed by 6 bases and V by 1 base; bases with no gene match: 5. CDR3 length equals 14 residues. CDR3 sequence reads: CSVEAGGPLNEQFF. CDR3 DNA: TGCAGCGTTGAAGCGGGAGGGCCGCTCAATGAGCAGTTCTTC.

This chain connects TRBV7-9 to TRBJ1-2; D gene unclear. Per germline, CDR1 SEHNR and CDR2 FQNEAQ (reference sequence). Between the trimmed V and J ends, which lost 2 bases and 8 bases, there was a span of 9 bases. The length of the CDR3 is 12 residues. The CDR3 sequence: CASSLYQSGYTF. The CDR3, as DNA: TGTGCCAGCAGCTTATACCAATCGGGCTACACCTTC.

The chain couples TRBV5-5 to TRBJ1-5, with D unclear. Germline V gene sequence: CDR1 SGHKS, CDR2 YYEKEE (reference sequence). Trimming left V 1 base short and J 0 bases short, with 17 bases between. There are 18 residues in the CDR3. In DNA, the CDR3 is TGTGCCAGCAGCTTGAGCCTGGCGGCAGAATATAGCAATCAGCCCCAGCATTTT. Protein product: CASSLSLAAEYSNQPQHF. Using reference TRBV5-5 and TRBJ1-5 for the parts outside the CDR3, the full variable domain is DAGVTQSPTHLIKTRGQQVTLRCSPISGHKSVSWYQQVLGQGPQFIFQYYEKEERGRGNFPDRFSARQFPNYSSELNVNALLLGDSALYLCASSLSLAAEYSNQPQHFGDGTRLSIL.

There are a few counts of this clonotype. V is TRBV9 and J is TRBJ2-3; D tentatively fits TRBD1 or TRBD2 (5 bases each). V was cut by 3 bases and J by 4 bases, with 21 bases left in between. CDR1 and CDR2 (germline): SGDLS, YYNGEE. The CDR3 length is 17 residues. Here the CDR3 DNA reads TGTGCCAGCAGCGCCTCTGGGACCGACCAGAATCCAGATACGCAGTATTTT. It codes for CASSASGTDQNPDTQYF.

This clonotype was counted many times. Germline and junction disagree at one end, which may indicate a read error. The chain joins TRBV5-1 to TRBJ2-1; no definite D call. CDR1 is SGHRS and CDR2 is YFSETQ in the germline V gene. This CDR3 spans 13 amino acids. The CDR3 DNA is TGTGCCAGCAGCTTAGTAGGATACAATGAGCAGTTCTTC. Translating gives CASSLVGYNEQFF.

V gene TRBV5-1 combines with J gene TRBJ2-7; the D is unclear. Looked up from germline, CDR1 is SGHRS and CDR2 is YFSETQ. V lost 1 base and J lost 0, with 11 bases in between. The CDR3 length is 15 residues. The CDR3 region has the DNA TGCGCCAGCAGCTTGACCGTCCTCGGCTCCTACGAGCAGTACTTC. It specifies CASSLTVLGSYEQYF. Filled out from reference TRBV5-1 and TRBJ2-7, the complete variable domain reads KAGVTQTPRYLIKTRGQQVTLSCSPISGHRSVSWYQQTPGQGLQFLFEYFSETQRNKGNFPGRFSGRQFSNSRSEMNVSTLELGDSALYLCASSLTVLGSYEQYFGPGTRLTVT.

The chain recombines TRBV2 with TRBJ2-6; 7 bases are a match to TRBD1. CDR1 is SNHLY and CDR2 is FYNNEI in the germline V gene. The J segment lost 2 bases and the V segment lost 8 bases, leaving 15 bases of the junction unmatched. The CDR3 totals 18 residues. CDR3 loop: CASCSDRTGSTGANVLTF. CDR3 nucleotide sequence: TGTGCCAGCTGTTCGGATAGGACAGGTTCAACTGGGGCCAACGTCCTGACTTTC.

This clonotype showed up just a few times. The rearrangement uses TRBV2 and TRBJ2-3; the match to TRBD2 covers 10 bases. V trimming: 2 bases; J trimming: 2 bases; junction bases outside the gene matches: 7. There are 17 residues in the CDR3. Germline loops: CDR1 SNHLY, CDR2 FYNNEI. CDR3 nucleotide sequence: TGTGCCAGCAGTGAATTCCGGACTAGCGGCTCCACAGATACGCAGTATTTT. This codes for CASSEFRTSGSTDTQYF.

This chain uses TRBV5-6 with TRBJ2-7, with 8 bases fitting TRBD1. The CDR3 sequence is 14 residues long. The V gene's germline CDR1 is SGHDT and CDR2 YYEEEE. The V segment lost 3 bases and the J segment 2 bases; nucleotides outside the gene matches: 4. The CDR3 nucleotides are TGTGCCAGCAGCTGGACAGGGTTAGCCTACGAGCAGTACTTC. This translates into CASSWTGLAYEQYF. Full variable domain (remainder filled in from reference TRBV5-6 and TRBJ2-7): DAGVTQSPTHLIKTRGQQVTLRCSPKSGHDTVSWYQQALGQGPQFIFQYYEEEERQRGNFPDRFSGHQFPNYSSELNVNALLLGDSALYLCASSWTGLAYEQYFGPGTRLTVT.

This clonotype occurred a few times. The J gene is TRBJ1-3, the V gene TRBV7-9, with D maybe TRBD1 (5 bases). Between the trimmed V and J ends, which lost 5 bases and 4 bases, there was a span of 21 bases. Germline CDR1 and CDR2: SEHNR and FQNEAQ (reference sequence). The CDR3 is made up of 17 amino acids. The CDR3 coding sequence is TGTGCCAGCAGCCCGCCGGGAGCGGGGGGACGAGGAAACACCATATATTTT. It translates to CASSPPGAGGRGNTIYF.

V and J are TRBV15 and TRBJ2-7, with 7 nucleotides matching TRBD1. The CDR3 runs to 13 residues. V lost 10 bases and J lost 2; bases outside the gene matches: 8. Germline V lookup: CDR1 LNHNV, CDR2 YYDKDF (reference sequence). CDR3 loop: CASRDSYTYEQYF. The CDR3 coding sequence is TGTGCCAGCAGGGACAGCTACACCTACGAGCAGTACTTC.

This clonotype was seen more than once but under ten times. The chain recombines TRBV5-1 with TRBJ2-2, with D possibly TRBD2 on 5 matching bases. CDR3 length: 16 residues. CDR1 SGHRS and CDR2 YFSETQ come from the germline V gene. Trimming cost V 0 bases and J 3 bases, with 12 bases left between them. CDR3 amino acids: CASSLVVGADTGELFF. For the CDR3, the DNA is TGCGCCAGCAGCTTGGTTGTGGGAGCGGACACCGGGGAGCTGTTTTTT.

The chain carries TRBV7-9 and TRBJ2-3; TRBD2 aligns across 7 bases. This CDR3 is 15 amino acids long. Per the germline V gene, CDR1 is SEHNR and CDR2 is FQNEAQ (reference sequence). V lost 1 base to trimming and J lost 6 bases; unmatched junction nucleotides: 7. The CDR3 nucleotides are TGTGCCAGCAGCTTAGAGGCGGGAGAGGGTGATACGCAGTATTTT. Its protein product is CASSLEAGEGDTQYF.

V gene TRBV5-1 combines with J gene TRBJ2-2; TRBD2 aligns across 9 bases. V dropped 3 bases and J dropped 1; count of bases not matched to a gene: 1. Germline lookup yields CDR1 SGHRS and CDR2 YFSETQ. CDR3 length equals 15 residues. CDR3 amino acids: CASSSTSGNTGELFF. CDR3 bases: TGCGCCAGCAGCTCGACTAGCGGGAACACCGGGGAGCTGTTTTTT.

A few counts support this clonotype. The chain has TRBV5-6 and TRBJ1-1; no clear D. Per germline, CDR1 SGHDT and CDR2 YYEEEE. V gave up 6 bases and J gave up 5 bases, with 14 bases separating them. The length of the CDR3 is 13 residues. CDR3 sequence reads: CASMLVRVTEAFF. CDR3 nucleotides: TGTGCCAGCATGCTTGTACGGGTTACTGAAGCTTTCTTT.

In this sample, this clonotype turned up a few times. The genes are TRBV5-1 and TRBJ2-1, with 10 nucleotides matching TRBD2. This CDR3 region has 16 residues. Germline V gives CDR1 SGHRS, CDR2 YFSETQ. V trimming: 1 base; J trimming: 3 bases; junction bases outside the gene matches: 4. The CDR3 is CASSLPPSGSYNEQFF. For the CDR3, the DNA is TGCGCCAGCAGCTTGCCTCCTAGCGGGAGCTACAATGAGCAGTTCTTC.

This clonotype occurred many times. J is TRBJ1-1 and V is TRBV27; possible D gene TRBD1, 5 bases. The germline V gene has CDR1 MNHEY and CDR2 SMNVEV (reference sequence). V dropped 3 bases and J dropped 1 base, with 6 bases sitting between them. The CDR3 runs to 13 residues. The CDR3 here is CASSFTGNTEAFF. The CDR3, as DNA: TGTGCCAGCAGTTTTACAGGGAACACTGAAGCTTTCTTT.

V is TRBV5-1 and J is TRBJ2-3, with 8 bases fitting TRBD1. V lost 4 bases and J lost 2; bases outside the gene matches: 12. The V gene's germline CDR1 is SGHRS and CDR2 YFSETQ. The CDR3 sequence is 17 residues long. The CDR3 reads CASSVYRTGSYTDTQYF. The CDR3 DNA sequence: TGCGCCAGCAGCGTCTACCGGACAGGGTCTTACACAGATACGCAGTATTTT.

V gene TRBV20-1 combines with J gene TRBJ2-7; TRBD1 aligns across 7 bases. Germline V gene data show CDR1 as DFQATT and CDR2 as SNEGSKA (reference sequence). The CDR3 runs 13 residues. J gave up 3 bases and V 5 bases, and 7 bases lay outside the gene matches. The CDR3 here is CSAVDRLRYEQYF. In nucleotides, the CDR3 is TGCAGTGCTGTGGACAGGTTACGCTACGAGCAGTACTTC.

This rearrangement joins TRBV19 to TRBJ2-2; the D gene is possibly TRBD1 (5 bases). Germline values: CDR1 LNHDA, CDR2 SQIVND (reference sequence). Between the trimmed V and J ends, which lost 6 bases and 2 bases, there was a span of 10 bases. This CDR3 comprises 14 residues. The CDR3 nucleotides are TGTGCCAGTAGATGGCAGGGAAACACCGGGGAGCTGTTTTTT. Amino acids: CASRWQGNTGELFF.

The chain couples TRBV7-9 to TRBJ2-7, with TRBD1 matching over 10 bases. Germline lookup yields CDR1 SEHNR and CDR2 FQNEAQ (reference sequence). J was trimmed by 5 bases and V by 4 bases; bases with no gene match: 11. The CDR3 is 16 residues long. The CDR3 loop reads CASSSLMGQGQHEQYF. In nucleotides, the CDR3 is TGTGCCAGCAGCTCACTTATGGGACAGGGGCAACACGAGCAGTACTTC. Variable domain in full (rest from reference TRBV7-9 and TRBJ2-7): DTGVSQNPRHKITKRGQNVTFRCDPISEHNRLYWYRQTLGQGPEFLTYFQNEAQLEKSRLLSDRFSAERPKGSFSTLEIQRTEQGDSAMYLCASSSLMGQGQHEQYFGPGTRLTVT.

V usage is TRBV4-1 and J usage is TRBJ2-2; perhaps D is TRBD1 or TRBD2 (5 bases each). V lost 0 bases and J 6 bases, leaving 11 bases between the germline ends. CDR3 length equals 15 residues. Germline CDR1 and CDR2: MGHRA and YSYEKL. The CDR3 region is CASSQDAGSAGELFF. The CDR3 DNA follows: TGCGCCAGCAGCCAAGATGCAGGGAGCGCCGGGGAGCTGTTTTTT.

This chain joins TRBV13 and TRBJ2-1, with TRBD2 as a possible D gene (5 bases). The germline CDR1 and CDR2 sequences are PRHDT and FYEKMQ (reference sequence). CDR3 length: 16 residues. The V and J ends lost 0 bases and 0 bases respectively, with 9 bases between them. This CDR3 reads CASSLGAADSYNEQFF. The CDR3 region has the DNA TGTGCCAGCAGCTTAGGGGCAGCGGACTCCTACAATGAGCAGTTCTTC.

In this sample, this clonotype turned up a few times. The chain links TRBV6-5 to TRBJ2-7; 9 nucleotides match TRBD2. The CDR3 runs 16 residues. CDR1 MNHEY and CDR2 SVGAGI come from the germline V gene. The junction had 7 bases not matched to a gene; V was cut back by 3 bases and J by 1 base. CDR3 nucleotide sequence: TGTGCCAGCAGTTATGCACTAGCGGGCGCTTCCTACGAGCAGTACTTC. Translating gives CASSYALAGASYEQYF.